The T cell receptor (beta chain) described here comes from a study of cytomegalovirus exposure and HLA in healthy donors. The PCR made use of 60 Vbeta and 13 Jbeta primers. As handled by the study authors: The count from a later analysis was tens of millions of unique TCR beta chains, about 10 million of them shared. Clones were sequenced by immunoSEQ multiplex PCR, and TCRdb holds only the in-frame ones, with some missing. That table is the source of V, J and clone size, and D and trimming were worked out from the DNA. Of roughly 150,000 clones in the sample, over 60% were seen once. J gave up 4 bases and V 5 bases, and 3 bases lay outside the gene matches. This CDR3 spans 13 amino acids. CDR1 is MRHNA and CDR2 is SNTAGT in the germline V gene.

Sequencing used PBMCs. This clonotype originated in a man aged 35-49 years in good health and CMV-seronegative. The gene calls are TRBV6-4 and TRBJ1-1; 8 bases are a match to TRBD1. CDR3 sequence reads: CASSQGASTEAFF. The DNA for the CDR3 is TGTGCCAGCAGTCAGGGGGCGAGCACTGAAGCTTTCTTT.